Listed here are 26 T cell receptor beta chains from one sample, sequenced in a study of blood T cell repertoires in COVID-19. Produced via immunoSEQ multiplex PCR; TCRdb's table is partial and in-frame only. The sample gives some 130,000 clones, roughly 91% of which show up once; 4.3% is in the top ten. Sequencing was carried out using peripheral blood. The source is a man aged 60 to 75 with COVID-19, enrolled during active disease.

The rearrangement uses TRBV3-1 (or the pseudogene TRBV3-2) and TRBJ1-2; D is undetermined. Germline loops: CDR1 LGHDT, CDR2 YNNKEL (reference sequence). The CDR3 totals 12 residues. The V end was cut by 1 base, the J end by 3 bases, with 3 bases between. The CDR3 coding sequence is TGTGCCAGCAGCCAAGGCGACTATGGCTACACCTTC. This codes for CASSQGDYGYTF.

The chain joins TRBV10-1 to TRBJ2-3; no definite D call. V gave up 3 bases and J gave up 6 bases, with 13 bases separating them. Germline CDR1 WNHNN, CDR2 SYGVQD (reference sequence). The CDR3 is 14 residues long. CDR3 in DNA: TGCGCCAGCAGTGATAGTTTAGTCACTGATACGCAGTATTTT. Encoded protein: CASSDSLVTDTQYF.

The CDR3 sequence is CASSESGQRNRAFF. The DNA for the CDR3 is TGCGCCAGCAGTGAGTCAGGCCAGCGTAACCGGGCTTTCTTT. This sequence joins TRBV10-1 and TRBJ1-1, with D uncertain. CDR1 and CDR2 from the germline V gene are WNHNN and SYGVQD (reference sequence). The CDR3 sequence is 14 residues long. Trimming left V 0 bases short and J 11 bases short, with 16 bases between.

V and J are TRBV3-1 (or the pseudogene TRBV3-2) and TRBJ1-1; D possibly corresponds to TRBD1 (5 bases). Germline V gene data show CDR1 as LGHDT and CDR2 as YNNKEL (reference sequence). CDR3 length: 16 residues. The germline V and J ends were trimmed by 4 bases and 5 bases, with 20 bases remaining between them. CDR3 sequence reads: CASSPTGTPDRTEAFF. CDR3 nucleotides: TGTGCCAGCAGCCCAACCGGGACTCCTGATAGGACTGAAGCTTTCTTT.

This chain connects TRBV5-1 to TRBJ1-1, with no clear D. Germline values: CDR1 SGHRS, CDR2 YFSETQ. The germline V and J ends were trimmed by 5 bases and 7 bases, with 12 bases remaining between them. The CDR3 totals 12 residues. The CDR3 spells CASRERGGEAFF. The CDR3 nucleotides are TGCGCCAGCAGGGAACGGGGTGGTGAAGCTTTCTTT.

This clone was observed at least ten times. The genes are TRBV7-6 and TRBJ2-7; 7 nucleotides align to TRBD2. This CDR3 comprises 15 residues. Germline V gives CDR1 SGHVS, CDR2 FNYEAQ. The ends lost 3 bases at V and 5 bases at J; junction bases unmatched: 10. In DNA, the CDR3 is TGTGCCAGCAGCTTTCTCAGCGGGGACTCAGACGAGCAGTACTTC. Its protein is CASSFLSGDSDEQYF.

The CDR3 coding sequence is TGTGCCAGTAGTATGCGAGCGATCTATGGCTACACCTTC. Translated: CASSMRAIYGYTF. The chain carries TRBV19 and TRBJ1-2; D gene uncertain. From germline, CDR1 is LNHDA and CDR2 SQIVND (reference sequence). The CDR3 runs to 13 residues. V was trimmed by 3 bases and J by 4 bases, leaving 9 bases between them.

The chain combines TRBV30 with TRBJ1-5; 9 bases fit TRBD1. Germline loops: CDR1 GTSNPN, CDR2 SVGIG (reference sequence). After removal of 5 bases from V and 5 bases from J, the junction contained 4 bases not matched to a gene. The CDR3 is made up of 13 amino acids. The CDR3 loop reads CAWGDRADQPQHF. DNA for the CDR3: TGTGCCTGGGGGGACAGGGCCGATCAGCCCCAGCATTTT.

This chain links TRBV19 with TRBJ1-4; 7 positions agree with TRBD1. Trimming cost V 3 bases and J 8 bases; bases outside gene matches: 9. The CDR3 loop spans 15 amino acids. Germline V gene sequence: CDR1 LNHDA, CDR2 SQIVND (reference sequence). The CDR3 region has the DNA TGTGCCAGTAGTATGGGCGACAGGGACGGCGAAAAACTGTTTTTT. Amino acid sequence: CASSMGDRDGEKLFF.

J is TRBJ2-1 and V is TRBV19; TRBD1 matches at 7 bases. Germline V gene sequence: CDR1 LNHDA, CDR2 SQIVND (reference sequence). The CDR3 spans 16 residues. V shed 4 bases, J shed 3 bases, and the junction held 9 bases outside the gene matches. In nucleotides, the CDR3 is TGTGCCAGTAGTACCCTCGCCAGGGGGTACTACAATGAGCAGTTCTTC. Translated, it gives CASSTLARGYYNEQFF.

The CDR3 region is CASAQGQETQYF. The CDR3 DNA reads TGTGCTAGTGCCCAGGGCCAAGAGACCCAGTACTTC. The V and J genes are TRBV12-5 and TRBJ2-5, with D tentatively TRBD1 (5 bases). The CDR3 has 12 amino acids. The V gene lost 7 bases and the J gene lost 1 base, with 7 bases spanning the gap. Germline V gene data show CDR1 as LGHNT and CDR2 as FRNRAP.

This clone was detected only a few times. V gene TRBV18 combines with J gene TRBJ2-5; D uncertain. CDR1 is KGHSH and CDR2 is LQKENI in the germline V gene. V lost 4 bases to trimming and J lost 5 bases, with 14 bases between them. The CDR3 sequence is 14 residues long. CDR3 DNA: TGTGCCAGCTCACTTTCCTCCCCCGGGGAGACCCAGTACTTC. Its protein product is CASSLSSPGETQYF. Full variable domain (remainder filled in from reference TRBV18 and TRBJ2-5): NAGVMQNPRHLVRRRGQEARLRCSPMKGHSHVYWYRQLPEEGLKFMVYLQKENIIDESGMPKERFSAEFPKEGPSILRIQQVVRGDSAAYFCASSLSSPGETQYFGPGTRLLVL.

Points on this clone: The junction departs from germline at one end; a sequencing error may be responsible. The chain joins TRBV5-4 to TRBJ2-5; a weak D match, TRBD1 (6 bases). The CDR3 length is 13 residues. Per the germline V gene, CDR1 is SGHNT and CDR2 is YYREEE (reference sequence). Here the CDR3 reads CASSPDKGHPGDF. The CDR3 DNA reads as TGTGCCAGCAGCCCAGACAAGGGACACCCAGGGGACTTC. Using reference TRBV5-4 and TRBJ2-5 for the parts outside the CDR3, the full variable domain is ETGVTQSPTHLIKTRGQQVTLRCSSQSGHNTVSWYQQALGQGPQFIFQYYREEENGRGNFPPRFSGLQFPNYSSELNVNALELDDSALYLCASSPDKGHPGDFGPGTRLLVL.

The V gene is TRBV6-2 or TRBV6-3, the J gene TRBJ2-5; 9 bases map to TRBD2. V trimming: 3 bases; J trimming: 2 bases; junction bases outside the gene matches: 10. The CDR3 totals 17 residues. CDR1 is MNHEY, CDR2 SVGEGT, per germline. For the CDR3, the DNA is TGTGCCAGCAGTTATCCCATAGCGGGGGACCGTCAAGAGACCCAGTACTTC. Translated, it gives CASSYPIAGDRQETQYF.

A few counts support this clone. V usage is TRBV3-1 (or the pseudogene TRBV3-2) and J usage is TRBJ1-2; 7 bases are a match to TRBD1. The CDR3 extends over 13 amino acids. After removal of 6 bases from V and 5 bases from J, the junction contained 6 bases not matched to a gene. Germline loops: CDR1 LGHDT, CDR2 YNNKEL (reference sequence). The CDR3 DNA follows: TGTGCCAGCAGGCCTTCAGGGGGATATGGCTACACCTTC. Translated: CASRPSGGYGYTF.

V usage is TRBV6-5 and J usage is TRBJ2-1, with 7 bases lining up with TRBD1. Germline V CDR1 and CDR2: MNHEY, SVGAGI. With V trimmed by 4 bases and J by 5 bases, 2 bases remained unmatched. The CDR3 totals 13 residues. CDR3 coding DNA: TGTGCCAGCAGTTCTCAGGGGGACAATGAGCAGTTCTTC. Residues: CASSSQGDNEQFF.

V is TRBV19 and J is TRBJ1-1; 9 bases are a match to TRBD1. Germline CDR1 is LNHDA and CDR2 is SQIVND (reference sequence). The CDR3 extends over 16 amino acids. The V and J ends lost 6 bases and 6 bases, in that order; junction bases with no gene match: 14. CDR3 region: CASSRRQGESEPEAFF. In nucleotides, the CDR3 is TGTGCCAGTAGCAGGAGACAGGGGGAATCGGAGCCTGAAGCTTTCTTT.

The chain is built from TRBV12-1 and TRBJ2-5; the table's D gene call, TRBD1, was not cross checked with the DNA. TRBV12-1 is a recognized pseudogene. This CDR3 region has 17 residues. As DNA, the CDR3 is TGTGCCAGCAGCTTAATAAACAGGGGGTGTAATGGAAAGACCCAGTACTTC. The encoded protein is CASSLINRGCNGKTQYF.

The J gene is TRBJ1-2, the V gene TRBV11-2, with a possible D match to TRBD1 (6 bases). Germline CDR1 is SGHAT and CDR2 is FQNNGV. The V and J ends lost 6 bases and 5 bases respectively, with 16 bases between them. The CDR3 is 14 residues long. CDR3 nucleotides: TGTGCCAGCAGACCAACCCAGGGGCTTTATGGCTACACCTTC. This translates into CASRPTQGLYGYTF. Together with reference TRBV11-2 and TRBJ1-2, the CDR3 gives the full variable domain: EAGVAQSPRYKIIEKRQSVAFWCNPISGHATLYWYQQILGQGPKLLIQFQNNGVVDDSQLPKDRFSAERLKGVDSTLKIQPAKLEDSAVYLCASRPTQGLYGYTFGSGTRLTVV.

This clone was detected a few times. The rearrangement joins TRBV12-5 to TRBJ2-7; TRBD1 is a possible D gene (6 bases). V was clipped by 2 bases and J by 3 bases, with 14 bases between them. Germline V gene data show CDR1 as LGHNT and CDR2 as FRNRAP. This CDR3 has 15 residues. The CDR3 nucleotides read TGTGCTAGTGGTTTGTCGACGGGACAAGACTACGAGCAGTACTTC. It encodes CASGLSTGQDYEQYF.

The chain uses TRBV5-5 and TRBJ2-5; 9 nucleotides match TRBD2. CDR1 and CDR2 (germline): SGHKS, YYEKEE (reference sequence). The CDR3 loop spans 17 amino acids. The junction had 11 bases not matched to a gene; V was cut back by 4 bases and J by 1 base. Here the CDR3 DNA reads TGTGCCAGCAGCCCGAACCTCCTAGCGGGGCGCCAAGAGACCCAGTACTTC. Amino acid sequence: CASSPNLLAGRQETQYF.

A single count supports this clone. The CDR3 sequence: CASSLLTGGTSYEQYF. The CDR3 nucleotides are TGTGCCAGCAGCTTGTTGACAGGGGGCACATCCTACGAGCAGTACTTC. The chain joins TRBV7-8 to TRBJ2-7; 10 bases agree with TRBD1. This CDR3 spans 16 amino acids. The V gene's germline CDR1 is SGHVS and CDR2 FQNEAQ. With V trimmed by 3 bases and J by 1 base, 6 bases remained unmatched.

The J gene is TRBJ1-2, the V gene TRBV5-1; TRBD1 matches 7 bases. V lost 2 bases, J lost 6 bases, and 10 bases stayed unmatched. The CDR3 covers 15 residues. The germline gives CDR1 SGHRS, CDR2 YFSETQ. The DNA for the CDR3 is TGCGCCAGCAGCTTACTGACAGGGAAGGAGGATGGCTACACCTTC. Its protein is CASSLLTGKEDGYTF.

As concerns this clone: The same CDR3 arises from other DNA sequences in this sample as well. V usage is TRBV3-1 (or the pseudogene TRBV3-2) and J usage is TRBJ2-3; D may be TRBD2 (5 bases). CDR3 length equals 14 residues. Trimming removed 4 bases at V and 1 base at J, with 9 bases between. Germline CDR1 reads LGHDT; CDR2 reads YNNKEL (reference sequence). The CDR3 protein is CASSLSRGTDTQYF. CDR3 DNA sequence: TGTGCCAGCAGCCTATCGAGGGGCACAGATACGCAGTATTTT.

The V call is TRBV6-5, the J call TRBJ1-2; 8 bases are a match to TRBD1. This CDR3 contains 11 residues. Trimming cost V 6 bases and J 6 bases; bases outside gene matches: 0. Looked up from germline, CDR1 is MNHEY and CDR2 is SVGAGI. CDR3 coding DNA: TGTGCCAGCAGGGACAGGGATGGCTACACCTTC. Translating it yields CASRDRDGYTF.

The V gene is TRBV6-4, the J gene TRBJ2-2; 12 bases fit TRBD2. Germline lookup yields CDR1 MRHNA and CDR2 SNTAGT. Losses at the gene ends were 7 bases for V and 4 bases for J; bases not matched to a gene: 4. The CDR3 has 15 residues. The CDR3 coding sequence is TGTGCCAGCACGACTAGCGGGGGCAGCACCGGGGAGCTGTTTTTT. Its protein is CASTTSGGSTGELFF.